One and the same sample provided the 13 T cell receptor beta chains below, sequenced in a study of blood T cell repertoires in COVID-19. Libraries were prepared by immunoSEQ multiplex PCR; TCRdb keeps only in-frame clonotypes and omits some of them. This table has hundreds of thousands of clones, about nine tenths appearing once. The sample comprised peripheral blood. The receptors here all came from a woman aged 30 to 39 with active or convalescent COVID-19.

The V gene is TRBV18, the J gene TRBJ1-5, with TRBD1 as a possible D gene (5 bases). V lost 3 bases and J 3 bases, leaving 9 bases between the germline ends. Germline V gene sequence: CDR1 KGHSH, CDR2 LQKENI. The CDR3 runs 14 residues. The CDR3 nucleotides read TGTGCCAGCTCACCTGACAGACTCAATCAGCCCCAGCATTTT. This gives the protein CASSPDRLNQPQHF.

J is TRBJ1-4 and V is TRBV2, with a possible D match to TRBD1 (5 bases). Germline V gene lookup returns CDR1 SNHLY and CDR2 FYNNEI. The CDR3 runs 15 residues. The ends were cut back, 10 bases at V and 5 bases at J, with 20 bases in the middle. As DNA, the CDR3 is TGTGCCACCGGACTTTCGCGGGGACCAAATGAAAAACTGTTTTTT. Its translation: CATGLSRGPNEKLFF.

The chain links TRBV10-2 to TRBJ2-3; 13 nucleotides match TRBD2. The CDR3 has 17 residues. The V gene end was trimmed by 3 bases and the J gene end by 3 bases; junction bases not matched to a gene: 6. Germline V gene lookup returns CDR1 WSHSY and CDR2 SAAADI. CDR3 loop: CASSDPTSGGGTDTQYF. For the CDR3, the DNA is TGCGCCAGCAGTGATCCAACTAGCGGGGGGGGGACAGATACGCAGTATTTT.

CDR3: CASRGNGQANYGYTF. CDR3 sequence (DNA): TGTGCCAGCAGGGGGAATGGACAGGCTAACTATGGCTACACCTTC. The rearrangement links TRBV6-5 to TRBJ1-2; 7 bases align to TRBD1. Germline values: CDR1 MNHEY, CDR2 SVGAGI. The CDR3 is made up of 15 amino acids. The trim removed 6 bases at V and 0 bases at J, leaving 7 bases unmatched.

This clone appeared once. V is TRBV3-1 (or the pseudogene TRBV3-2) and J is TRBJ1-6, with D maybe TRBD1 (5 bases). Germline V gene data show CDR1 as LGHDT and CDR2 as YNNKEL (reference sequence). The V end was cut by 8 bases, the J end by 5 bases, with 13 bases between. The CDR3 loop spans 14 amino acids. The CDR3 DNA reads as TGTGCCAGCCGCGGGGGAGGGGATAATTCACCCCTCCACTTT. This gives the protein CASRGGGDNSPLHF.

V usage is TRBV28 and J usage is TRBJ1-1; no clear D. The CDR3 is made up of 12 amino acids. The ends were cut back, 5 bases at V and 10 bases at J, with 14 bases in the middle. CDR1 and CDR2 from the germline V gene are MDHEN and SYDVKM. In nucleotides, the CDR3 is TGTGCCAGCAGTGGTTCATGGAGGGTAGCTTTCTTT. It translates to CASSGSWRVAFF. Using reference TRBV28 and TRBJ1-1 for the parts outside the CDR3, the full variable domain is DVKVTQSSRYLVKRTGEKVFLECVQDMDHENMFWYRQDPGLGLRLIYFSYDVKMKEKGDIPEGYSVSREKKERFSLILESASTNQTSMYLCASSGSWRVAFFGQGTRLTVV.

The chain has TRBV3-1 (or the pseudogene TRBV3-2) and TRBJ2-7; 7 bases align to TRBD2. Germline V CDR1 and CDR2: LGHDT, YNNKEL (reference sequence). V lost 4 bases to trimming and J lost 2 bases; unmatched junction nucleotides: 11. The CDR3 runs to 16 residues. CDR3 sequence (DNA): TGTGCCAGCAGCCCCCCCGGACTAGAAAACGCCTACGAGCAGTACTTC. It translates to CASSPPGLENAYEQYF.

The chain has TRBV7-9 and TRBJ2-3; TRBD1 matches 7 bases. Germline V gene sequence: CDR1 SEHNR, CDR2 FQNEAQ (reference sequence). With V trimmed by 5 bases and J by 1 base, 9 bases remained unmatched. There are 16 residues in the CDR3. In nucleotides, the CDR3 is TGTGCCAGCAGCCGCACTCCTGGACAGGGCACAGATACGCAGTATTTT. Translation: CASSRTPGQGTDTQYF. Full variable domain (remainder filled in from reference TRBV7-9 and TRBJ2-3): DTGVSQNPRHKITKRGQNVTFRCDPISEHNRLYWYRQTLGQGPEFLTYFQNEAQLEKSRLLSDRFSAERPKGSFSTLEIQRTEQGDSAMYLCASSRTPGQGTDTQYFGPGTRLTVL.

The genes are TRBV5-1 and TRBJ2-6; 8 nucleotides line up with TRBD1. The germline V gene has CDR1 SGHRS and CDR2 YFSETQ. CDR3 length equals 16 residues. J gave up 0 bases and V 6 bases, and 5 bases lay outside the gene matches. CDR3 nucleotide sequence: TGCGCCAGCACCGGACAGGGTTACTCTGGGGCCAACGTCCTGACTTTC. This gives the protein CASTGQGYSGANVLTF.

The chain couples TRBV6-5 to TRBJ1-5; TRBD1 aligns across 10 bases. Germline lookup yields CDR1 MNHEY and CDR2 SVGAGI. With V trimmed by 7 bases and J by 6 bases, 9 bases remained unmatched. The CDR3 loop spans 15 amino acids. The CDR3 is CASILGTGAVQPQHF. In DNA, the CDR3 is TGTGCCAGCATTTTAGGGACAGGGGCGGTTCAGCCCCAGCATTTT.

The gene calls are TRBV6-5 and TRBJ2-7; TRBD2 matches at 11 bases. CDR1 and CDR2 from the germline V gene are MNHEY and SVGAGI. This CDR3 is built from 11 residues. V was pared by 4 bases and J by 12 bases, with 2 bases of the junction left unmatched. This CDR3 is CASSLAGGLYF. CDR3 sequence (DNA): TGTGCCAGCAGTTTAGCGGGGGGGCTGTACTTC.

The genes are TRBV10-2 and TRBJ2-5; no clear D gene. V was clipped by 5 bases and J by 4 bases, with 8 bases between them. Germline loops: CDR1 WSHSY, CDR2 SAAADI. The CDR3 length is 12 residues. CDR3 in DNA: TGCGCCAGCAGTCGCAGTGGAGAGACCCAGTACTTC. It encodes CASSRSGETQYF.

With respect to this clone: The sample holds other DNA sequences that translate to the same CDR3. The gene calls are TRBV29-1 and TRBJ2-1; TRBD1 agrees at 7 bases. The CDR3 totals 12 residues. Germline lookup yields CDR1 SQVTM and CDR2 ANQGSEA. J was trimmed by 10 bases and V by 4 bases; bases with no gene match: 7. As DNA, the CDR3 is TGCAGCGTTGTCCTTGACAGGGTAGAGCAGTTCTTC. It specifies CSVVLDRVEQFF.